This T cell receptor beta chain was profiled in a study of CD8 T cells in ankylosing spondylitis. Comment on this clonotype: Its antigen is not known.

Findings and limits, study-wide: A subset of motif variants has previously been described in the synovial fluid and blood of reactive arthritis. Disease-linked clones proved CD8+ and comparatively uncommon in peripheral blood.

TCRdb passed the 5' RACE reads through MiXCR, listing each CDR3 protein once. The profile shows about 310,000 distinct CDR3 sequences, roughly 20% of them singletons. Trimming removed 3 bases from V and 1 base from J; junction bases left unmatched: 9. From germline, CDR1 is DFQATT and CDR2 SNEGSKA (reference sequence). This CDR3 region has 16 residues. The TCR was taken from a female donor with ankylosing spondylitis or in good health (not recorded which). Sequencing was performed on blood, either unsorted or a sorted T cell fraction (not recorded which). This sequence joins TRBV20-1 and TRBJ2-4, with 7 bases matching TRBD1. CDR3 bases: TGCAGTGCTAGTGACGTACAGGGGTTCGCCAAAAACATTCAGTACTTC. It specifies CSASDVQGFAKNIQYF.